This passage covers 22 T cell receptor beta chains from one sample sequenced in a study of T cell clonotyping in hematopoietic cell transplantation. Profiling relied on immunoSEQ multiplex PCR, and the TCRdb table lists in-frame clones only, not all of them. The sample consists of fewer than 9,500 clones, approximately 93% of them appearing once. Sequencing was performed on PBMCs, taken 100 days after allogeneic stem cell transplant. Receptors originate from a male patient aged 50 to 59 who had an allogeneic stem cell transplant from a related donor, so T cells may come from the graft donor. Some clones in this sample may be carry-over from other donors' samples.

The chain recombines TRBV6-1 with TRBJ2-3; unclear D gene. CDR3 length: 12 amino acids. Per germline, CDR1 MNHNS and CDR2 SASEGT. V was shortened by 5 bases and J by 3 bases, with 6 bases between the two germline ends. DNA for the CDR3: TGTGCCAGCAGTCTTATTACAGATACGCAGTATTTT. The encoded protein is CASSLITDTQYF.

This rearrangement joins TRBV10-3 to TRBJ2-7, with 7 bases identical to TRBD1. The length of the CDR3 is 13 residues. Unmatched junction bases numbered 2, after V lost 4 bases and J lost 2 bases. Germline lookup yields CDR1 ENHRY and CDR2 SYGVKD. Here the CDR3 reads CAISAGTAYEQYF. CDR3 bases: TGTGCCATCAGTGCAGGGACAGCCTACGAGCAGTACTTC.

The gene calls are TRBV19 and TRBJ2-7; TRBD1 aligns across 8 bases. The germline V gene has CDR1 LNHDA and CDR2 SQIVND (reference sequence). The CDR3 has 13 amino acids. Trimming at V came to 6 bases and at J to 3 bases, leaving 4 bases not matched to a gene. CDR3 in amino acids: CASSQTGGYEQYF. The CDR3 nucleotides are TGTGCCAGTAGCCAAACAGGGGGCTACGAGCAGTACTTC.

In DNA, the CDR3 is TGTGCCAGTAGCGACCCCCGGACAGCTCATTATTATGGCTACACCTTC. Translating it yields CASSDPRTAHYYGYTF. The chain recombines TRBV19 with TRBJ1-2; D perhaps matches TRBD1 (6 bases). The CDR3 runs 16 residues. Between the trimmed V and J ends, which lost 6 bases and 5 bases, there was a span of 22 bases. The germline V gene has CDR1 LNHDA and CDR2 SQIVND (reference sequence).

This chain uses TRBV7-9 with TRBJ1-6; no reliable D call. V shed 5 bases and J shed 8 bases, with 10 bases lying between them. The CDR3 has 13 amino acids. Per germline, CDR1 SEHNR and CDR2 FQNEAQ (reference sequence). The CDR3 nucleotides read TGTGCCAGCAGCCGGGTAGCGGATTCACCCCTCCACTTT. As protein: CASSRVADSPLHF.

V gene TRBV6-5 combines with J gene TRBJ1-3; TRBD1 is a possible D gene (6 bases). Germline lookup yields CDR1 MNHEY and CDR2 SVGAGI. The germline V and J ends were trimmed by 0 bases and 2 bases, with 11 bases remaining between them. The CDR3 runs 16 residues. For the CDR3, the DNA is TGTGCCAGCAGTTACTCGTCAGGGGCGACTGGAAACACCATATATTTT. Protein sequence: CASSYSSGATGNTIYF.

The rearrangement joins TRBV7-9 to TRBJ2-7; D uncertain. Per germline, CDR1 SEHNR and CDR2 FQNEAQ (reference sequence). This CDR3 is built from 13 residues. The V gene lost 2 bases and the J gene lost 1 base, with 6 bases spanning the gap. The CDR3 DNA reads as TGTGCCAGCAGCTTAACAGATTCCTACGAGCAGTACTTC. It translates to CASSLTDSYEQYF.

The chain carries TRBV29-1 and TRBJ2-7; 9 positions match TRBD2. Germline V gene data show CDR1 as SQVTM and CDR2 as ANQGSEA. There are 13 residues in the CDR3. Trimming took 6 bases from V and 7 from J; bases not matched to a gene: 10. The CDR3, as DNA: TGCAGCGTCCGGGGCGGGAGGGCCGCTGAGCAGTACTTC. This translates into CSVRGGRAAEQYF.

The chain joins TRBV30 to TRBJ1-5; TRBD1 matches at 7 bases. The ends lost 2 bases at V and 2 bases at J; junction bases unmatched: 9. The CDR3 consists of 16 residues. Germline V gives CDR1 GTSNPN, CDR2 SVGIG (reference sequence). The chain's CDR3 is CAWSYPSGGGNQPQHF. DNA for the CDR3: TGTGCCTGGAGTTATCCCTCAGGGGGAGGCAATCAGCCCCAGCATTTT.

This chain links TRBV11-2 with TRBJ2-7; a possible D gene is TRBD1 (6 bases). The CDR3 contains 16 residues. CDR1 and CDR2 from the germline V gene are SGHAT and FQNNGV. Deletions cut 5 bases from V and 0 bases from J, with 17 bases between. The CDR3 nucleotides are TGTGCCAGCAGCCGCACTCAGGGGATCGGCTCCTACGAGCAGTACTTC. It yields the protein CASSRTQGIGSYEQYF.

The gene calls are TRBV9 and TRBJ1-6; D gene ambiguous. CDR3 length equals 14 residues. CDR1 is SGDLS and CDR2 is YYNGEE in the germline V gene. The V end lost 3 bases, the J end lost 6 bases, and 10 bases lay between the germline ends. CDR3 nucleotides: TGTGCCAGCAGCGCCGGGGAAGGTAATTCACCCCTCCACTTT. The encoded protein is CASSAGEGNSPLHF.

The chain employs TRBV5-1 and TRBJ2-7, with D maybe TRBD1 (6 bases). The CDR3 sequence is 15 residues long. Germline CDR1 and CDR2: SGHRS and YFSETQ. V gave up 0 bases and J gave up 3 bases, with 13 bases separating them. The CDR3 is CASSLGTGPVYEQYF. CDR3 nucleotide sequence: TGCGCCAGCAGCTTGGGTACAGGGCCGGTCTACGAGCAGTACTTC.

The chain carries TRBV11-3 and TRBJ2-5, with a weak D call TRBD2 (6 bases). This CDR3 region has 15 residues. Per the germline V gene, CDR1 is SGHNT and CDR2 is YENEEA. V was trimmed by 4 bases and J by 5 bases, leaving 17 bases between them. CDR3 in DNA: TGTGCCAGCAGCTCGAGACTAGAACTACGTGAGACCCAGTACTTC. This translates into CASSSRLELRETQYF.

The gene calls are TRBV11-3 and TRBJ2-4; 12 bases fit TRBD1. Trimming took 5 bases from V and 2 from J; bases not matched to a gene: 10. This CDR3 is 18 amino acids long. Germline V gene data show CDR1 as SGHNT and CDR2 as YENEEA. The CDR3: CASSPGTGGVSSKNIQYF. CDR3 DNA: TGTGCCAGCAGCCCGGGGACAGGGGGCGTTTCATCCAAAAACATTCAGTACTTC.

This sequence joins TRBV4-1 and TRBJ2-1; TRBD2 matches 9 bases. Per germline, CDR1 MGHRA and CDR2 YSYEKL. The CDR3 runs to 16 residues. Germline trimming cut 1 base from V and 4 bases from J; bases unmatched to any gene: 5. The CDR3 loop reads CASSQASGTLYNEQFF. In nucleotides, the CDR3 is TGCGCCAGCAGCCAAGCTAGCGGGACGTTATACAATGAGCAGTTCTTC.

The CDR3 DNA is TGTGCCAGCAGTGATCAGGCAAAGCCTCCTTCGAATGAGCAGTTCTTC. It translates to CASSDQAKPPSNEQFF. The genes are TRBV25-1 and TRBJ2-1, with no clear D. The CDR3 runs to 16 residues. In germline, CDR1 is MGHDK, CDR2 SYGVNS. V lost 3 bases and J 7 bases, leaving 19 bases between the germline ends. Complete variable domain (other parts from reference TRBV25-1 and TRBJ2-1): EADIYQTPRYLVIGTGKKITLECSQTMGHDKMYWYQQDPGMELHLIHYSYGVNSTEKGDLSSESTVSRIRTEHFPLTLESARPSHTSQYLCASSDQAKPPSNEQFFGPGTRLTVL.

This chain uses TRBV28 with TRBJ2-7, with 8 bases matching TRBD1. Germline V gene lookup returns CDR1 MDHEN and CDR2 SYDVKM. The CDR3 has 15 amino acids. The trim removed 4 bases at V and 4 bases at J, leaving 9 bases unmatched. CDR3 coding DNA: TGTGCCAGCAGTTCCCTCCGGGACAGGCAGTACGAGCAGTACTTC. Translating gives CASSSLRDRQYEQYF.

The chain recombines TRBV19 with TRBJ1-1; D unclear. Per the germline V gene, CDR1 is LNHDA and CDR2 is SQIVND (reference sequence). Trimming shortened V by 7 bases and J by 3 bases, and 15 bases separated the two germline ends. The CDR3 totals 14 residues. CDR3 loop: CASKDTGIYTEAFF. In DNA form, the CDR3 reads TGTGCCAGTAAGGATACCGGGATCTACACTGAAGCTTTCTTT.

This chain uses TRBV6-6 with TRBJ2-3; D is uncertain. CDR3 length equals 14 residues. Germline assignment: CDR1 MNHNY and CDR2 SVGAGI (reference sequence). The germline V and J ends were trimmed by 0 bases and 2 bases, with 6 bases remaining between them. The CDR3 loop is CASSYSIVTDTQYF. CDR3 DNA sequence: TGTGCCAGCAGTTACTCGATCGTCACAGATACGCAGTATTTT.

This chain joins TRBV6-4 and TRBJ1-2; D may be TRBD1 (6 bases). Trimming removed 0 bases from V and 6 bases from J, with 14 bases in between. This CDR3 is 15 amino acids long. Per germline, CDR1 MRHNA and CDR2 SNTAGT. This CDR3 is CASSDSSGGQDGYTF. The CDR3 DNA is TGTGCCAGCAGTGACTCCTCGGGGGGCCAAGATGGCTACACCTTC.

This CDR3 reads CASSLSSRASPLHF. The CDR3 nucleotides are TGTGCCAGCAGTTTATCTTCCAGGGCTTCACCCCTCCACTTT. The chain is built from TRBV27 and TRBJ1-6, with D possibly being TRBD1 (5 bases). Trimming removed 0 bases from V and 9 bases from J, with 9 bases in between. Germline assignment: CDR1 MNHEY and CDR2 SMNVEV (reference sequence). The CDR3 is 14 residues long.

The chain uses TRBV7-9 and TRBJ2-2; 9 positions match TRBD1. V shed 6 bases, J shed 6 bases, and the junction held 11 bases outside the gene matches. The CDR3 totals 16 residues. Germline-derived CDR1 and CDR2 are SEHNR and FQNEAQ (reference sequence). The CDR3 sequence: CASRDGQGFLAGELFF. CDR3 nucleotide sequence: TGTGCCAGCAGAGATGGACAGGGGTTCCTTGCCGGGGAGCTGTTTTTT.